This TCR beta chain was recovered during a study of T cell repertoires in cytomegalovirus infection. Across the study: Through public TCR beta signatures, both CMV infection and matching HLA type were indicated.

This clonotype showed up just a few times. Its cognate antigen is unknown. From the reads, TCRdb called clonotypes with MiXCR, one entry per CDR3 protein. The top ten clones hold 6.5% to 10% of a sample with around 630,000 distinct CDR3 sequences, 20% to 25% of them seen once. The study, taken as a whole, reports: CMV carriers having the relevant HLA were flagged by cumulative public TCR beta family frequency. Across the ex vivo response, the dominant clonotypes were HLA-C-restricted CMV-specific TCR beta clonotypes.

Per the germline V gene, CDR1 is SGHAT and CDR2 is FQNNGV. The V end was cut by 0 bases, the J end by 7 bases, with 13 bases between. The CDR3 is 15 residues long. The V and J genes are TRBV11-2 and TRBJ1-3; D is undetermined. Sequencing was carried out using CD8+ T cells from PBMCs. The sequence derives from a human donor in good health (CMV status not recorded). Some clones in this sample may be carry-over from other donors' samples. The CDR3 sequence: CASSLDAAGSNTIYF. The CDR3 DNA sequence: TGTGCCAGCAGCTTAGATGCTGCGGGGAGTAACACCATATATTTT.